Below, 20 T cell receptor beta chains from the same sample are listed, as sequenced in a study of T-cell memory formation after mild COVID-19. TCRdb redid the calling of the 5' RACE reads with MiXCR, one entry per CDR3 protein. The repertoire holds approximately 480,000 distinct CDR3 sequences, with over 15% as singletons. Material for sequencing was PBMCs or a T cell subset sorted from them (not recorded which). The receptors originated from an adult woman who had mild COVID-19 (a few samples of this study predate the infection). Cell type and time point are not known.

CDR3 region: CASSQEGFSTPDTQYF. The DNA for the CDR3 is TGTGCCAGCAGCCAAGAAGGATTTAGTACGCCAGATACGCAGTATTTT. The rearrangement uses TRBV4-2 and TRBJ2-3; D is ambiguous. Germline lookup yields CDR1 LGHNA and CDR2 YNFKEQ. V lost 0 bases, J lost 4 bases, and 14 bases lay in between. This CDR3 has 16 residues.

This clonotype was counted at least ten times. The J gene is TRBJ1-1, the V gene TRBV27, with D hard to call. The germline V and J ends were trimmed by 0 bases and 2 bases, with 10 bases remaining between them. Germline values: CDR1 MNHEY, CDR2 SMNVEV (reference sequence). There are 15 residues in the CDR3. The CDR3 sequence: CASSLSSGPNTEAFF. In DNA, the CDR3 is TGTGCCAGCAGTTTATCCTCCGGACCTAACACTGAAGCTTTCTTT.

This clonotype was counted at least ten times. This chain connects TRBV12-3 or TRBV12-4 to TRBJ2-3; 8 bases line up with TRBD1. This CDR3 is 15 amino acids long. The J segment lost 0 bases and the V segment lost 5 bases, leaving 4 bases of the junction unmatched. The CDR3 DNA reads TGTGCCAGCAGTAGGACAGGGAGAAGCACAGATACGCAGTATTTT. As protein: CASSRTGRSTDTQYF.

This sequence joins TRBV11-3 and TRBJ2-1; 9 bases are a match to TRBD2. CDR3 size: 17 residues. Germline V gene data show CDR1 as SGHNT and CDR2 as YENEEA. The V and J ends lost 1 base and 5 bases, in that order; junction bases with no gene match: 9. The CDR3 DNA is TGTGCCAGCAGCTTAGGCTTGGGACTAGCATCAAACAATGAGCAGTTCTTC. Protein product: CASSLGLGLASNNEQFF.

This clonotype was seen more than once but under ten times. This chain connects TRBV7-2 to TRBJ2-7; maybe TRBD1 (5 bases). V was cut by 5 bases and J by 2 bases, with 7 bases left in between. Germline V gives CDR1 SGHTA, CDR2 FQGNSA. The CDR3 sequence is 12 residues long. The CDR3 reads CASSRRAYEQYF. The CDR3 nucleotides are TGTGCCAGCAGCCGCAGGGCCTACGAGCAGTACTTC.

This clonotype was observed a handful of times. CDR3 nucleotides: TGTGCCAGCAGTTTATCAGGAGGTGTAAGTGGGGCCAACGTCCTGACTTTC. Amino acid sequence: CASSLSGGVSGANVLTF. The chain employs TRBV12-3 or TRBV12-4 and TRBJ2-6; TRBD2 is a possible D gene (5 bases). V was clipped by 2 bases and J by 3 bases, with 14 bases between them. This CDR3 has 17 amino acids.

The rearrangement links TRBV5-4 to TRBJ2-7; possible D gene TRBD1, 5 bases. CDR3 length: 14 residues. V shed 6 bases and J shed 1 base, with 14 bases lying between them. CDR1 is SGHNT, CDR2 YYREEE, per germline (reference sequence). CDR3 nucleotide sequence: TGTGCCAGCAAGCCGTCAGGGTATTCCTACGAGCAGTACTTC. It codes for CASKPSGYSYEQYF.

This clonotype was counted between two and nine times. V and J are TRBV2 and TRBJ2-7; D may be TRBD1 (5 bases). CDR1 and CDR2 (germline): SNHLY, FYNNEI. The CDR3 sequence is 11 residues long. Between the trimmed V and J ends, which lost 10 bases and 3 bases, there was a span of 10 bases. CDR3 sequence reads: CATQAYYEQYF. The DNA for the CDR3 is TGTGCCACACAGGCTTACTACGAGCAGTACTTC. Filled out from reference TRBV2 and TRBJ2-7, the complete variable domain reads EPEVTQTPSHQVTQMGQEVILRCVPISNHLYFYWYRQILGQKVEFLVSFYNNEISEKSEIFDDQFSVERPDGSNFTLKIRSTKLEDSAMYFCATQAYYEQYFGPGTRLTVT.

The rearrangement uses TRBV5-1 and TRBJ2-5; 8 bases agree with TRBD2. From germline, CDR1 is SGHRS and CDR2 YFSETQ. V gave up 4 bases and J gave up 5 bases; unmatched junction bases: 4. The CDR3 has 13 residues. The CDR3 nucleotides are TGCGCCAGCAGCCCGGGACTAGTGGAGACCCAGTACTTC. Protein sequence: CASSPGLVETQYF.

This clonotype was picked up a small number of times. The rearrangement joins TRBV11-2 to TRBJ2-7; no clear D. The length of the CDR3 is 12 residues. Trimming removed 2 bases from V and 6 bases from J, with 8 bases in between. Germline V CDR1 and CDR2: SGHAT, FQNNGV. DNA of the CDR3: TGTGCCAGCAGCTTAATACCCTTCGAGCAGTACTTC. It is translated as CASSLIPFEQYF. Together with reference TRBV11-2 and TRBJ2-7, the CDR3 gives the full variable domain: EAGVAQSPRYKIIEKRQSVAFWCNPISGHATLYWYQQILGQGPKLLIQFQNNGVVDDSQLPKDRFSAERLKGVDSTLKIQPAKLEDSAVYLCASSLIPFEQYFGPGTRLTVT.

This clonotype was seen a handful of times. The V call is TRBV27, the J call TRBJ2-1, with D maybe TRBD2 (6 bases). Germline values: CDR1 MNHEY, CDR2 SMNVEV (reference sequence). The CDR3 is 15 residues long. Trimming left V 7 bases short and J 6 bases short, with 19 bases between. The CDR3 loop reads CASTPSPGGFNEQFF. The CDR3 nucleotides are TGTGCCAGCACACCCTCGCCCGGGGGTTTCAATGAGCAGTTCTTC.

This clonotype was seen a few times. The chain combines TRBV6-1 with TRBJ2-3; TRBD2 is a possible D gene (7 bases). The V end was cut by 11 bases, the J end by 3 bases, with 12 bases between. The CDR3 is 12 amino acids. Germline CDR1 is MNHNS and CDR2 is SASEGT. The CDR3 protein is CALAGATDTQYF. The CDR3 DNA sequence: TGTGCCCTCGCGGGGGCAACAGATACGCAGTATTTT.

The CDR3 nucleotides read TGTGCCAGTAGTATAGATCTATACACCTACGAGCAGTACTTC. It encodes CASSIDLYTYEQYF. The chain recombines TRBV19 with TRBJ2-7; unclear D gene. V lost 0 bases to trimming and J lost 2 bases, with 8 bases between them. Germline-derived CDR1 and CDR2 are LNHDA and SQIVND (reference sequence). The length of the CDR3 is 14 residues.

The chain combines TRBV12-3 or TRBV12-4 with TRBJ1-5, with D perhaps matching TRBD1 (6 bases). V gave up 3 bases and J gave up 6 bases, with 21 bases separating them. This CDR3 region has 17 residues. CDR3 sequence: CASSLGIIGGLGQPQHF. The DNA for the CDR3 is TGTGCCAGCAGTTTGGGCATCATTGGGGGCTTGGGTCAGCCCCAGCATTTT.

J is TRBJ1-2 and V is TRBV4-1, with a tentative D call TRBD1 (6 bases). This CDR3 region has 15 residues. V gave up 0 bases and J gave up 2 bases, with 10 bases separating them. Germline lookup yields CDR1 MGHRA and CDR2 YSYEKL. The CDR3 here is CASSQDPTGNYGYTF. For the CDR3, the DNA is TGCGCCAGCAGCCAAGATCCTACAGGGAACTATGGCTACACCTTC.

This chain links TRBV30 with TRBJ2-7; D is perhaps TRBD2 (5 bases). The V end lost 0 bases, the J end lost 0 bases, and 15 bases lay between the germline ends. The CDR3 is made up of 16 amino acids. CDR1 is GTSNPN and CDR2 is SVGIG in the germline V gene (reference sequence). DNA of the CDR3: TGTGCCTGGAGTGTGCCAGCGGCGGCTTTCTCCTACGAGCAGTACTTC. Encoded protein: CAWSVPAAAFSYEQYF. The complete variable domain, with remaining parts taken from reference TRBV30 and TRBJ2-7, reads SQTIHQWPATLVQPVGSPLSLECTVEGTSNPNLYWYRQAAGRGLQLLFYSVGIGQISSEVPQNLSASRPQDRQFILSSKKLLLSDSGFYLCAWSVPAAAFSYEQYFGPGTRLTVT.

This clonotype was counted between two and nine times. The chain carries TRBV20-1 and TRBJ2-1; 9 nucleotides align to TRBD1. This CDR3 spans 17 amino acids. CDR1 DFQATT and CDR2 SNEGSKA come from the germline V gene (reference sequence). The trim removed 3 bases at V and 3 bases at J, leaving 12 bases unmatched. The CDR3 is CSARSRDRVWGYNEQFF. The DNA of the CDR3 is TGCAGTGCTAGGTCCCGGGACAGGGTATGGGGCTACAATGAGCAGTTCTTC.

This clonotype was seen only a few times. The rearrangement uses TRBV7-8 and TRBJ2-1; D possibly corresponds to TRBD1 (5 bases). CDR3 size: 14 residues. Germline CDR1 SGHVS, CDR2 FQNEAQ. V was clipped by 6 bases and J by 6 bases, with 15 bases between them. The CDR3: CASSYRTQSNEQFF. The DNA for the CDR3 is TGTGCCAGCAGTTACAGGACCCAATCCAATGAGCAGTTCTTC.

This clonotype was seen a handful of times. This chain's CDR3 is CAWSAQTNTEAFF. The DNA for the CDR3 is TGTGCCTGGAGTGCCCAGACGAACACTGAAGCTTTCTTT. This sequence joins TRBV30 and TRBJ1-1; D not resolved. This CDR3 contains 13 residues. Trimming removed 1 base at V and 1 base at J, with 7 bases between. Germline lookup yields CDR1 GTSNPN and CDR2 SVGIG (reference sequence).

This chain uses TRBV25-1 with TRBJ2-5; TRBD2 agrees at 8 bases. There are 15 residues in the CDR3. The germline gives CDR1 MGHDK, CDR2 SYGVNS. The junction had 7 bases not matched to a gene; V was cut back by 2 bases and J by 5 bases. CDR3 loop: CASSERSGGGETQYF. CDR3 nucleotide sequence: TGTGCCAGCAGTGAACGATCGGGAGGGGGTGAGACCCAGTACTTC.